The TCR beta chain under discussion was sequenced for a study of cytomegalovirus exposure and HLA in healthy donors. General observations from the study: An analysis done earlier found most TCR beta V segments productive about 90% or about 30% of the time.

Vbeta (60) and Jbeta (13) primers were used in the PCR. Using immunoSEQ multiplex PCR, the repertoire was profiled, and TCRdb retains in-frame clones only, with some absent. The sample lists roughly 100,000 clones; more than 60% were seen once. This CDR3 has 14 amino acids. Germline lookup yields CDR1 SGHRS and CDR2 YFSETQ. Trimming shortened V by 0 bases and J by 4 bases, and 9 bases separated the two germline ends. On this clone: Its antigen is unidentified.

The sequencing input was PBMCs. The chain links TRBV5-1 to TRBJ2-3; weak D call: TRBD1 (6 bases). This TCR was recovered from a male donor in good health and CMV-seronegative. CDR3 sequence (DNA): TGCGCCAGCAGCTTGGGCCAGGGGTCAGATACGCAGTATTTT. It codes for CASSLGQGSDTQYF.